Below, 27 T cell receptor beta chains from the same sample are listed, as sequenced in a study of radiotherapy plus CTLA-4 blockade in lung cancer. Assay used: immunoSEQ multiplex PCR; TCRdb lists only in-frame clones, some missing. This sample yields approximately 97,000 clones, of which 83% are seen a single time; 0.75% to 0.85% belongs to the top ten. The sequencing here drew on peripheral blood, taken from a patient treated with radiotherapy plus ipilimumab. Receptors were obtained from a human donor with non-small cell lung cancer who had stable disease on radiotherapy plus ipilimumab.

This clone has just a few counts. The V call is TRBV19, the J call TRBJ1-5, with D possibly being TRBD1 (5 bases). Germline assignment: CDR1 LNHDA and CDR2 SQIVND (reference sequence). Deletions cut 7 bases from V and 4 bases from J, with 20 bases between. CDR3 length: 16 residues. The CDR3 here is CASTGTGPIGNQPQHF. The DNA for the CDR3 is TGTGCCAGTACGGGGACGGGGCCCATAGGGAATCAGCCCCAGCATTTT.

The V gene is TRBV6-1, the J gene TRBJ1-6; 8 nucleotides agree with TRBD1. J gave up 9 bases and V 10 bases, and 11 bases lay outside the gene matches. The germline gives CDR1 MNHNS, CDR2 SASEGT. The CDR3 has 14 residues. CDR3 sequence reads: CATTGQGPSSPLHF. The DNA of the CDR3 is TGTGCCACCACCGGACAGGGTCCCAGTTCACCCCTCCACTTT.

The rearrangement uses TRBV15 and TRBJ1-2; tentatively, D is TRBD1 (5 bases). The germline gives CDR1 LNHNV, CDR2 YYDKDF (reference sequence). V was shortened by 0 bases and J by 1 base, with 9 bases between the two germline ends. CDR3 length equals 15 residues. The CDR3, as DNA: TGTGCCACCAGCAGAGAAAGCAGGGTTAACTATGGCTACACCTTC. It specifies CATSRESRVNYGYTF.

The J gene is TRBJ1-6, the V gene TRBV28; 7 bases line up with TRBD1. The CDR3 contains 13 residues. Germline V gene data show CDR1 as MDHEN and CDR2 as SYDVKM. V shed 8 bases, J shed 3 bases, and the junction held 1 base outside the gene matches. Here the CDR3 DNA reads TGTGCCAGCCACAGGGGCTATAATTCACCCCTCCACTTT. The encoded protein is CASHRGYNSPLHF.

The chain carries TRBV11-3 and TRBJ1-6, with D unclear. Trimming removed 1 base from V and 0 bases from J, with 7 bases in between. This CDR3 is built from 16 residues. Germline-derived CDR1 and CDR2 are SGHNT and YENEEA. This CDR3 is CASSLGTSSYNSPLHF. In DNA, the CDR3 is TGTGCCAGCAGCTTAGGAACCAGCTCCTATAATTCACCCCTCCACTTT. Full variable domain (rest looked up from reference TRBV11-3 and TRBJ1-6): EAGVVQSPRYKIIEKKQPVAFWCNPISGHNTLYWYLQNLGQGPELLIRYENEEAVDDSQLPKDRFSAERLKGVDSTLKIQPAELGDSAVYLCASSLGTSSYNSPLHFGNGTRLTVT.

The rearrangement joins TRBV2 to TRBJ2-2; no firm D call. Trimming took 4 bases from V and 8 from J, leaving 11 bases between them. CDR1 is SNHLY, CDR2 FYNNEI, per germline. The CDR3 loop spans 13 amino acids. In nucleotides, the CDR3 is TGTGCCAGCAGTGTTCTAATAGGGGGGGAGCTGTTTTTT. Amino acid sequence: CASSVLIGGELFF.

This chain joins TRBV5-1 and TRBJ2-1, with 10 bases identical to TRBD1. Germline CDR1 and CDR2: SGHRS and YFSETQ. With V trimmed by 7 bases and J by 9 bases, 13 bases remained unmatched. The CDR3 loop spans 15 amino acids. CDR3 in amino acids: CASQPYGQGVGEQFF. Written as DNA, the CDR3 is TGCGCCAGCCAACCGTATGGACAGGGGGTTGGTGAGCAGTTCTTC.

The rearrangement links TRBV11-3 to TRBJ2-1, with 13 bases that match TRBD2. V lost 1 base, J lost 9 bases, and 6 bases stayed unmatched. The CDR3 runs to 16 residues. CDR1 is SGHNT, CDR2 YENEEA, per germline. CDR3 in DNA: TGTGCCAGCAGCTTAGGACTAGCGGGGGGCCGGGGTGAGCAGTTCTTC. It specifies CASSLGLAGGRGEQFF. The complete variable domain, with remaining parts taken from reference TRBV11-3 and TRBJ2-1, reads EAGVVQSPRYKIIEKKQPVAFWCNPISGHNTLYWYLQNLGQGPELLIRYENEEAVDDSQLPKDRFSAERLKGVDSTLKIQPAELGDSAVYLCASSLGLAGGRGEQFFGPGTRLTVL.

The genes are TRBV6-4 and TRBJ2-3, with D possibly TRBD2 on 7 matching bases. V gave up 6 bases and J gave up 1 base, with 11 bases separating them. This CDR3 has 14 amino acids. CDR1 and CDR2 (germline): MRHNA, SNTAGT. The CDR3 reads CASSSGGGTDTQYF. The CDR3 region has the DNA TGTGCCAGCAGCTCGGGGGGCGGCACAGATACGCAGTATTTT.

In nucleotides, the CDR3 is TGTGCCAGCAGCGTAGCTCCGGGACTAGCGGGGGGAGATACGCAGTATTTT. It is translated as CASSVAPGLAGGDTQYF. The chain combines TRBV9 with TRBJ2-3; 15 bases agree with TRBD2. CDR3 length: 17 residues. Germline V CDR1 and CDR2: SGDLS, YYNGEE. After removal of 0 bases from V and 5 bases from J, the junction contained 4 bases not matched to a gene. Together with reference TRBV9 and TRBJ2-3, the CDR3 gives the full variable domain: DSGVTQTPKHLITATGQRVTLRCSPRSGDLSVYWYQQSLDQGLQFLIQYYNGEERAKGNILERFSAQQFPDLHSELNLSSLELGDSALYFCASSVAPGLAGGDTQYFGPGTRLTVL.

The chain is built from TRBV11-2 and TRBJ2-3, with TRBD1 matching 7 bases. This CDR3 contains 17 residues. Germline CDR1 SGHAT, CDR2 FQNNGV. J was trimmed by 1 base and V by 1 base; bases with no gene match: 8. CDR3 in amino acids: CASSLVSGGFRTDTQYF. CDR3 nucleotide sequence: TGTGCCAGCAGCTTAGTATCAGGGGGTTTTCGCACAGATACGCAGTATTTT.

The gene calls are TRBV10-2 and TRBJ1-2; D remains ambiguous. There are 12 residues in the CDR3. V lost 3 bases to trimming and J lost 8 bases, with 10 bases between them. Germline V gene sequence: CDR1 WSHSY, CDR2 SAAADI. The CDR3 region has the DNA TGCGCCAGCAGTGATAGTCGGTCAGGCTACACCTTC. As protein: CASSDSRSGYTF.

The chain is built from TRBV28 and TRBJ2-6, with TRBD1 identical over 7 bases. The CDR3 has 19 residues. Per the germline V gene, CDR1 is MDHEN and CDR2 is SYDVKM. V shed 5 bases and J 0 bases; nucleotides not matched to a gene: 13. The CDR3 sequence: CASSTLRGGDYSGANVLTF. CDR3 coding DNA: TGTGCCAGCAGTACCCTTAGAGGGGGCGACTACTCTGGGGCCAACGTCCTGACTTTC.

The V call is TRBV27, the J call TRBJ2-7; D is perhaps TRBD1 (6 bases). Trimming cost V 4 bases and J 4 bases, with 11 bases left between them. This CDR3 is 13 amino acids long. CDR1 is MNHEY, CDR2 SMNVEV, per germline (reference sequence). CDR3 sequence reads: CASSSLGQYEQYF. CDR3 bases: TGTGCCAGCAGTTCCCTTGGACAGTACGAGCAGTACTTC.

A single count supports this clone. Other DNA sequences within the sample encode an identical CDR3. The genes are TRBV19 and TRBJ2-1; D gene uncertain. V shed 2 bases and J shed 7 bases, with 3 bases lying between them. CDR3 size: 11 residues. From germline, CDR1 is LNHDA and CDR2 SQIVND (reference sequence). The CDR3 loop is CASSIKNEQFF. In DNA, the CDR3 is TGTGCCAGTAGTATAAAAAATGAGCAGTTCTTC.

The chain is built from TRBV4-2 and TRBJ2-2; no firm D call. This CDR3 spans 13 amino acids. The germline V gene has CDR1 LGHNA and CDR2 YNFKEQ. The V and J ends lost 4 bases and 1 base respectively, with 4 bases between them. The CDR3 reads CASSRENTGELFF. CDR3 DNA: TGTGCCAGCAGCCGAGAGAACACCGGGGAGCTGTTTTTT.

The CDR3: CASSPGGTGEYNEQFF. In DNA, the CDR3 is TGTGCCAGCAGCCCAGGGGGGACAGGGGAATACAATGAGCAGTTCTTC. V and J are TRBV28 and TRBJ2-1, with 10 bases lining up with TRBD1. V gave up 6 bases and J gave up 4 bases; unmatched junction bases: 9. The germline V gene encodes CDR1 MDHEN and CDR2 SYDVKM. The CDR3 has 16 residues.

This clone has more than one count but fewer than ten. The chain links TRBV28 to TRBJ2-7; 7 positions match TRBD1. The germline CDR1 and CDR2 sequences are MDHEN and SYDVKM. V trimming: 8 bases; J trimming: 4 bases; junction bases outside the gene matches: 14. This CDR3 spans 15 amino acids. The CDR3 sequence is CASETGDARGYEQYF. The CDR3 DNA reads as TGTGCCAGCGAAACAGGGGACGCCCGGGGATACGAGCAGTACTTC.

In DNA form, the CDR3 reads TGTGCCAGCAGTTTATCGAGGGGGTTCATGGCAGATACGCAGTATTTT. This sequence encodes CASSLSRGFMADTQYF. The rearrangement uses TRBV27 and TRBJ2-3; perhaps TRBD1 as D (6 bases). Germline V CDR1 and CDR2: MNHEY, SMNVEV (reference sequence). The V and J ends lost 0 bases and 4 bases respectively, with 14 bases between them. CDR3 length equals 16 residues.

V and J are TRBV27 and TRBJ1-5; 7 nucleotides agree with TRBD1. V dropped 5 bases and J dropped 3; count of bases not matched to a gene: 4. This CDR3 region has 14 residues. Germline CDR1 reads MNHEY; CDR2 reads SMNVEV (reference sequence). The CDR3 DNA is TGTGCCAGCAGTGGGGACAGCTACAATCAGCCCCAGCATTTT. Residues: CASSGDSYNQPQHF.

V and J are TRBV18 and TRBJ2-3; the match to TRBD2 covers 12 bases. The germline CDR1 and CDR2 sequences are KGHSH and LQKENI. J lost 5 bases, V lost 2 bases, and 11 bases had no gene match. The CDR3 loop spans 18 amino acids. Here the CDR3 DNA reads TGTGCCAGCTCACCAATTGGACTAGCGGGGACGACTGGAGATACGCAGTATTTT. It is translated as CASSPIGLAGTTGDTQYF.

The J gene is TRBJ1-5, the V gene TRBV23-1; tentative D call: TRBD1 (6 bases). TRBV23-1 has ORF status, its function being uncertain. This CDR3 is built from 17 residues. The V gene lost 6 bases and the J gene lost 0 bases, with 18 bases spanning the gap. CDR3 in amino acids: CASSPRRQVHSNQPQHF. The CDR3 DNA follows: TGCGCCAGCAGCCCGCGAAGACAGGTCCATAGCAATCAGCCCCAGCATTTT.

The V call is TRBV7-3, the J call TRBJ2-2, with 11 bases identical to TRBD1. V lost 4 bases and J lost 3; bases outside the gene matches: 4. Germline V gene lookup returns CDR1 SGHTA and CDR2 FQGTGA. CDR3 length equals 16 residues. The CDR3 spells CASSSKDRGHTGELFF. CDR3 bases: TGTGCCAGCAGCTCCAAGGACAGGGGGCACACCGGGGAGCTGTTTTTT.

V gene TRBV7-6 combines with J gene TRBJ2-5; 8 bases are shared with TRBD2. CDR1 and CDR2 (germline): SGHVS, FNYEAQ. The CDR3 has 14 amino acids. V shed 5 bases, J shed 5 bases, and the junction held 7 bases outside the gene matches. The CDR3 is CASSPDGGAETQYF. In nucleotides, the CDR3 is TGTGCCAGCAGCCCGGACGGGGGGGCGGAGACCCAGTACTTC.

In this sample, this clone turned up once. The chain links TRBV9 to TRBJ2-3, with 7 bases matching TRBD1. Germline-derived CDR1 and CDR2 are SGDLS and YYNGEE. The CDR3 contains 18 residues. The junction had 19 bases not matched to a gene; V was cut back by 3 bases and J by 6 bases. The CDR3 sequence is CASSAPPLPEGGWDTQYF. DNA for the CDR3: TGTGCCAGCAGCGCTCCACCGTTACCCGAAGGGGGCTGGGATACGCAGTATTTT.

The chain carries TRBV27 and TRBJ1-1; D unclear. CDR1 and CDR2 from the germline V gene are MNHEY and SMNVEV (reference sequence). V lost 0 bases, J lost 1 base, and 6 bases lay in between. The CDR3 has 14 amino acids. The CDR3 sequence: CASSLSFTNTEAFF. The DNA of the CDR3 is TGTGCCAGCAGTTTATCGTTTACGAACACTGAAGCTTTCTTT.

This sequence joins TRBV4-1 and TRBJ1-4; 8 bases fit TRBD1. Losses at the gene ends were 4 bases for V and 2 bases for J; bases not matched to a gene: 6. CDR3 length equals 16 residues. Germline loops: CDR1 MGHRA, CDR2 YSYEKL. The CDR3 sequence: CASSPSTGATNEKLFF. CDR3 bases: TGCGCCAGCAGCCCATCGACAGGGGCGACTAATGAAAAACTGTTTTTT.